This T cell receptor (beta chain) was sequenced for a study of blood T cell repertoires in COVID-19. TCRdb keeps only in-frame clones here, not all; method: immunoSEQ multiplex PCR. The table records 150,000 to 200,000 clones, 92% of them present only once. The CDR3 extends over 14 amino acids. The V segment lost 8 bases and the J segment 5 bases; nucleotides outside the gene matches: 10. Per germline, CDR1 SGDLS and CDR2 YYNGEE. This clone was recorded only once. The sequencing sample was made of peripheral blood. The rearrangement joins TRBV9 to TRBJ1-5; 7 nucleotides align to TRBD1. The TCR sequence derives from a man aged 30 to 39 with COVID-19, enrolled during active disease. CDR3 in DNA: TGTGCCAGTTCGAGGACAGGTACGGATCAGCCCCAGCATTTT. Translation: CASSRTGTDQPQHF.